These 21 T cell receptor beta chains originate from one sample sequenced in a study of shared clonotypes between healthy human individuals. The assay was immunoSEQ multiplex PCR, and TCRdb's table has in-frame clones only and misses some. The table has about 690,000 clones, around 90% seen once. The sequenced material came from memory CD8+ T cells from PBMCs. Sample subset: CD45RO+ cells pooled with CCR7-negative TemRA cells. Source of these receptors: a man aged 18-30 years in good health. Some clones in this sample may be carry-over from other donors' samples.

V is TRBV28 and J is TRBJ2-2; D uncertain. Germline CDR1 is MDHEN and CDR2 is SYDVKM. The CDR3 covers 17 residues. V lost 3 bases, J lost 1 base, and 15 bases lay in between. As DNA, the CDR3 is TGTGCCAGCAGTTTCGGAGCCCTCTACTTGAACACCGGGGAGCTGTTTTTT. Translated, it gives CASSFGALYLNTGELFF. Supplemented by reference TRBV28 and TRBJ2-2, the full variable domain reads DVKVTQSSRYLVKRTGEKVFLECVQDMDHENMFWYRQDPGLGLRLIYFSYDVKMKEKGDIPEGYSVSREKKERFSLILESASTNQTSMYLCASSFGALYLNTGELFFGEGSRLTVL.

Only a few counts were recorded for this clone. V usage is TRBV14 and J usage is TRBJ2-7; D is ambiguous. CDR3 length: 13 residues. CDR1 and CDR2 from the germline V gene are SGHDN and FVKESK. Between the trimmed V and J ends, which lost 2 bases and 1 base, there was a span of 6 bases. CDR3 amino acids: CASSQMVSYEQYF. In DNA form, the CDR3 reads TGTGCCAGCAGCCAAATGGTGTCCTACGAGCAGTACTTC.

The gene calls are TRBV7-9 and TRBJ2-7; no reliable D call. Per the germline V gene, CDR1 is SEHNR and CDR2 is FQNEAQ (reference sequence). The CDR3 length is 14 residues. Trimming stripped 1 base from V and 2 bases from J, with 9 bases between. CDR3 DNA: TGTGCCAGCAGCTTAGTCGTCACTCCCTACGAGCAGTACTTC. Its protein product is CASSLVVTPYEQYF.

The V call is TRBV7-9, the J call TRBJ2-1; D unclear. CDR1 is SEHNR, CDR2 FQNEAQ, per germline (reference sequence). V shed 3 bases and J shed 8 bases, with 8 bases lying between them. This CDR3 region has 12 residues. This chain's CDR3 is CASSFRWDEQFF. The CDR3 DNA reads TGTGCCAGCAGCTTCCGTTGGGATGAGCAGTTCTTC.

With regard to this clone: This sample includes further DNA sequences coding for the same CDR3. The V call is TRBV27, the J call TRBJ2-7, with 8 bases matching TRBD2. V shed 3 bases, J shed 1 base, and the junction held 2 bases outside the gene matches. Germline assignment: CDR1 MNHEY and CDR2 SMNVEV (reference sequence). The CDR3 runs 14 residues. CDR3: CASSFAGGSYEQYF. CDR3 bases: TGTGCCAGCAGTTTCGCGGGAGGTTCCTACGAGCAGTACTTC.

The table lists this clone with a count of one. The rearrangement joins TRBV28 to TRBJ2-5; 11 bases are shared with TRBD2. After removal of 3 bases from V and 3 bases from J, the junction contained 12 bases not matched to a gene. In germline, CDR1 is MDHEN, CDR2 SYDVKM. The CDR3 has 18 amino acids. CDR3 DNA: TGTGCCAGCAGTTTTGGGTTAGCGGGAGGGCCGACGGAAGAGACCCAGTACTTC. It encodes CASSFGLAGGPTEETQYF. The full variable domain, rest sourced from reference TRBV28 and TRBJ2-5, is DVKVTQSSRYLVKRTGEKVFLECVQDMDHENMFWYRQDPGLGLRLIYFSYDVKMKEKGDIPEGYSVSREKKERFSLILESASTNQTSMYLCASSFGLAGGPTEETQYFGPGTRLLVL.

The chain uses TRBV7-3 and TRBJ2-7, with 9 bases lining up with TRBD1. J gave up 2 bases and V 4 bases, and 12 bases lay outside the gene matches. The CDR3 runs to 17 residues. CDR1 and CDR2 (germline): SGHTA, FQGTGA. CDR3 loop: CASSSNRRDRATYEQYF. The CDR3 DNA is TGTGCCAGCAGCTCTAATAGGCGGGACAGGGCAACCTACGAGCAGTACTTC.

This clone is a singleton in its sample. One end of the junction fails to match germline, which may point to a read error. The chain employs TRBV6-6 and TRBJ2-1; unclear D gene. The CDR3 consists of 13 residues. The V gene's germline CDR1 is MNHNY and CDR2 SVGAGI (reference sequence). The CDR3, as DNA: TGTGCCAGCAGTTACTATCCGAACAAAGAGCAGTTCTTC. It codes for CASSYYPNKEQFF.

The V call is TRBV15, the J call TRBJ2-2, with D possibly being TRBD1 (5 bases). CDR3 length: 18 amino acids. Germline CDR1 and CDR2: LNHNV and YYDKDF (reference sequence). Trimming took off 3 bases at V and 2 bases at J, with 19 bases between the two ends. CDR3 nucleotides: TGTGCCACCAGCAGCTGGCTGACAGAGCCTTACAACACCGGGGAGCTGTTTTTT. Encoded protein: CATSSWLTEPYNTGELFF. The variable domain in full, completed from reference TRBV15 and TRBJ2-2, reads DAMVIQNPRYQVTQFGKPVTLSCSQTLNHNVMYWYQQKSSQAPKLLFHYYDKDFNNEADTPDNFQSRRPNTSFCFLDIRSPGLGDTAMYLCATSSWLTEPYNTGELFFGEGSRLTVL.

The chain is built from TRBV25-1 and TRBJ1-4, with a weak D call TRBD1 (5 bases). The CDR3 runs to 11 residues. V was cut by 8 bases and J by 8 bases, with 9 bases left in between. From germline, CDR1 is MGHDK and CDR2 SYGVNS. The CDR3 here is CASAGGEKLFF. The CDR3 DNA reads TGTGCCAGCGCTGGGGGGGAAAAACTGTTTTTT.

The CDR3 nucleotides read TGTGCCAGCAGCCGTTCGGGGGGGAGGCCCCAGCATTTT. Amino acids: CASSRSGGRPQHF. This chain uses TRBV27 with TRBJ1-5; D possibly corresponds to TRBD1 (5 bases). Trimming left V 6 bases short and J 9 bases short, with 15 bases between. CDR1 and CDR2 from the germline V gene are MNHEY and SMNVEV (reference sequence). The CDR3 is made up of 13 amino acids.

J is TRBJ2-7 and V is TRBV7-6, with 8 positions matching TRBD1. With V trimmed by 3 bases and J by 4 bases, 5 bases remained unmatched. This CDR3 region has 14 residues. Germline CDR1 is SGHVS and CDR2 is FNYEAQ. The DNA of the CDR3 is TGTGCCAGCAGCTTTACGGACAGGGCATACGAGCAGTACTTC. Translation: CASSFTDRAYEQYF.

DNA for the CDR3: TGTGCCAGCAGTAACGGAAGTGGCTACACCTTC. Amino acid sequence: CASSNGSGYTF. The rearrangement uses TRBV28 and TRBJ1-2; unclear D gene. Germline V lookup: CDR1 MDHEN, CDR2 SYDVKM. The V gene lost 5 bases and the J gene lost 7 bases, with 8 bases spanning the gap. There are 11 residues in the CDR3.

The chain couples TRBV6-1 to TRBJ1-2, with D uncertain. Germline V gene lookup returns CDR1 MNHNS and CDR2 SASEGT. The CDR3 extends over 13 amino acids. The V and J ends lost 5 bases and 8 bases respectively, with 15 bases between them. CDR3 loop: CASSPSTRGGYTF. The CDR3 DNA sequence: TGTGCCAGCAGTCCGTCTACCCGTGGAGGCTACACCTTC.

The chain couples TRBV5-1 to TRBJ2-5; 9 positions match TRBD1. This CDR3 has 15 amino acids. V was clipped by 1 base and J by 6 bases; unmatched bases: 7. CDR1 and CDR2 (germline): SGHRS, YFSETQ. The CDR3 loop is CASSLRDRGLKTQYF. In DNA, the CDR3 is TGCGCCAGCAGCTTGAGAGACAGGGGGTTAAAGACCCAGTACTTC.

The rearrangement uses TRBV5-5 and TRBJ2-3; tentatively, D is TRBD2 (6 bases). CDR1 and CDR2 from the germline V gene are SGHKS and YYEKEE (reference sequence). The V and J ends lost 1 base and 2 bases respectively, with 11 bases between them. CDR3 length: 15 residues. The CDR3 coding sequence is TGTGCCAGCAGCTTGTGGCCTAGCGACACAGATACGCAGTATTTT. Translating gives CASSLWPSDTDTQYF.

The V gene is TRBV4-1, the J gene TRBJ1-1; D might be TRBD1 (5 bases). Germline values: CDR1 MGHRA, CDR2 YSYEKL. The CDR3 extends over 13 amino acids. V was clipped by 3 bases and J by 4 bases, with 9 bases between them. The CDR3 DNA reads TGCGCCAGCAGCCACAGGGAGGGCACTGAAGCTTTCTTT. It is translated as CASSHREGTEAFF.

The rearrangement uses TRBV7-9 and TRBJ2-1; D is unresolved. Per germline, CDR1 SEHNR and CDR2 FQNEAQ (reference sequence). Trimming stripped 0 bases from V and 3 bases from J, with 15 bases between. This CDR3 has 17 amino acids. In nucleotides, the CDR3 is TGTGCCAGCAGCTTAGCCCTTCTCTTCCCTCTCTACAATGAGCAGTTCTTC. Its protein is CASSLALLFPLYNEQFF.

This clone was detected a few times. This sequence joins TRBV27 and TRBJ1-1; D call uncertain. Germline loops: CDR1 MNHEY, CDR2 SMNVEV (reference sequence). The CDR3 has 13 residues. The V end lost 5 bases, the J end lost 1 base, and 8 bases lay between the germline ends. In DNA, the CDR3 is TGTGCCAGCAGTCAAACTGAGAACACTGAAGCTTTCTTT. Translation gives CASSQTENTEAFF.

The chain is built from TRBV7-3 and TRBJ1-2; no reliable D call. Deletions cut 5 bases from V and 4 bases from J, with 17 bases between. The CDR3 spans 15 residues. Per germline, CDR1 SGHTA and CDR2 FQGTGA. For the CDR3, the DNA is TGTGCCAGCAGCCCCAATGACACACCTCGCTATGGCTACACCTTC. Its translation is CASSPNDTPRYGYTF. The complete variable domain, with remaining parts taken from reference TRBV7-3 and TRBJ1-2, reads GAGVSQTPSNKVTEKGKYVELRCDPISGHTALYWYRQSLGQGPEFLIYFQGTGAADDSGLPNDRFFAVRPEGSVSTLKIQRTERGDSAVYLCASSPNDTPRYGYTFGSGTRLTVV.

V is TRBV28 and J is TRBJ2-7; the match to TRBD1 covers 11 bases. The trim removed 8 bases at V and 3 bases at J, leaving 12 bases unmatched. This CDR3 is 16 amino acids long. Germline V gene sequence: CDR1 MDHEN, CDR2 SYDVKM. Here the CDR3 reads CASHLGTGTGGYEQYF. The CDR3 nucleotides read TGTGCCAGCCACCTAGGAACCGGGACAGGGGGCTACGAGCAGTACTTC.